In its sample, the clone carrying this TCR beta chain was seen many times. The antigen remains undetermined. The data originate from a study of human T cells and chemical hapten exposure. Study-wide results and caveats: PT1 expanded TCR numbers tracked positively with patch test score.

V lost 3 bases and J lost 4; bases outside the gene matches: 2. The CDR3 spans 12 residues. Germline V gene sequence: CDR1 DFQATT, CDR2 SNEGSKA (reference sequence). The time point: pre-sensitization, week 0. Treatment reported: therapeutic diphenylcyclopropenone sensitization with weekly scalp DPC. Blood sampling preceded each patch test application. TCRdb re-derived calls from the RACE reads in MiXCR, one entry per CDR3 protein. The sample includes tens of thousands of distinct CDR3 sequences, approximately 9.9% of them seen just once. The chain links TRBV20-1 to TRBJ2-7, with TRBD1 matching 8 bases. The starting material was whole blood, obtained in connection with sensitization to the hapten diphenylcyclopropenone (DPC). The sequence was collected from a man aged 40-49 years with alopecia areata. Some clones in this sample may be carry-over from other donors' samples. The CDR3 spells CSARDREYEQYF. The CDR3 region has the DNA TGCAGTGCTAGGGACAGGGAATACGAGCAGTACTTC.